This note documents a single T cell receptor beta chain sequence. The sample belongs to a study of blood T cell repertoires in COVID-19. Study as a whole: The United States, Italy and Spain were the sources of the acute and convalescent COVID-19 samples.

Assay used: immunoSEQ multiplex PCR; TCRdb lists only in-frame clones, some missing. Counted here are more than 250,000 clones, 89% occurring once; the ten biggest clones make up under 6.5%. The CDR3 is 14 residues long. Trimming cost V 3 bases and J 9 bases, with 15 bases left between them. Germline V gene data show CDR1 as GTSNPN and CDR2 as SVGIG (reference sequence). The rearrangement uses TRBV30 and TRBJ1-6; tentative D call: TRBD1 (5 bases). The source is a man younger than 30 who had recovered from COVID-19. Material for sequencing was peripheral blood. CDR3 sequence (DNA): TGTGCCTGGAGGGAGGAGGGGAAATTTTCACCCCTCCACTTT. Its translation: CAWREEGKFSPLHF.